This T cell receptor beta chain appears in the sequencing data of a study of regulatory T cells in long-lasting Graves disease. Whole-study context: Antithyroid drug intake by newly diagnosed Graves' patients had lasted under 3 months.

Study results and caveats: Patients with persistent disease showed a bias toward TRBV28, TRBJ1-2 and TRBJ2-5. Persistent-disease Graves' patients showed less TCR diversity than new cases.

The time point is: newly diagnosed GD, antithyroid drugs for less than 3 months. The TCR library used RNA extracted from PBMCs. According to the study, TCR beta libraries were built with iRepertoire HTBI primers and CDR3-region Arm-PCR. TCRdb re-analysed the multiplex PCR reads in MiXCR, keeping a single row per CDR3 protein. The sample consists of about 460,000 distinct CDR3 sequences, approximately 14% of them appearing once. The CDR3 is made up of 12 amino acids. Trimming took off 3 bases at V and 2 bases at J, with 4 bases between the two ends. Germline CDR1 and CDR2: SNHLY and FYNNEI. This clonotype was counted ten times or more. Its specificity is unknown. These records were also assigned to another study, of T cells in Graves' hyperthyroidism and ophthalmopathy. In that study: Ophthalmopathy was identified by the model a median approximately 6.4 months ahead of onset.

This rearrangement joins TRBV2 to TRBJ1-2, with no clear D. The clonotype comes from a woman aged 50 to 60 with Graves disease. The sequenced sample was peripheral blood mononuclear cells (PBMCs), obtained at new diagnosis, from a patient treated with antithyroid drugs. The CDR3 nucleotides read TGTGCCAGCAGTGACGAGAACTATGGCTACACCTTC. It specifies CASSDENYGYTF. Full variable domain (outside the CDR3, taken from reference TRBV2 and TRBJ1-2): EPEVTQTPSHQVTQMGQEVILRCVPISNHLYFYWYRQILGQKVEFLVSFYNNEISEKSEIFDDQFSVERPDGSNFTLKIRSTKLEDSAMYFCASSDENYGYTFGSGTRLTVV.